Listed here are 27 T cell receptor beta chains from one sample, sequenced in a study of blood T cell repertoires in COVID-19. The method was immunoSEQ multiplex PCR; TCRdb's version includes in-frame clones alone and lacks a portion of them. The data contain about 230,000 clones, 85% to 90% of them singletons. The sample comprised peripheral blood. The origin of the receptors is a man aged 30 to 39 with COVID-19, enrolled during active disease.

The chain couples TRBV4-3 to TRBJ2-7, with a possible D match to TRBD2 (5 bases). The length of the CDR3 is 15 residues. Trimming left V 5 bases short and J 2 bases short, with 16 bases between. The germline V gene has CDR1 LGHNA and CDR2 YSLEER. CDR3 protein: CASSSTSHPPYEQYF. CDR3 nucleotide sequence: TGCGCCAGCAGCTCAACTAGTCACCCCCCCTACGAGCAGTACTTC.

The V call is TRBV15, the J call TRBJ1-1, with D hard to call. This CDR3 is 15 amino acids long. Per the germline V gene, CDR1 is LNHNV and CDR2 is YYDKDF (reference sequence). Between the trimmed V and J ends, which lost 1 base and 4 bases, there was a span of 13 bases. The CDR3 region has the DNA TGTGCCACCAGCAGAGTGATAGGAGGACCCACTGAAGCTTTCTTT. Translated, it gives CATSRVIGGPTEAFF.

The rearrangement joins TRBV19 to TRBJ1-5, with D maybe TRBD1 (5 bases). The CDR3 loop spans 14 amino acids. Germline assignment: CDR1 LNHDA and CDR2 SQIVND (reference sequence). The V end lost 2 bases, the J end lost 3 bases, and 8 bases lay between the germline ends. CDR3 loop: CASSISRDNQPQHF. CDR3 DNA: TGTGCCAGTAGTATATCCAGGGACAATCAGCCCCAGCATTTT.

CDR3 protein: CASSRGGRLAKNIQYF. CDR3 DNA: TGTGCCAGCTCACGGGGGGGCAGATTAGCCAAAAACATTCAGTACTTC. The V gene is TRBV18, the J gene TRBJ2-4; D may be TRBD2 (7 bases). The CDR3 consists of 16 residues. Trimming stripped 4 bases from V and 0 bases from J, with 13 bases between. CDR1 and CDR2 from the germline V gene are KGHSH and LQKENI.

The chain links TRBV6-5 to TRBJ2-7; D gene unclear. Looked up from germline, CDR1 is MNHEY and CDR2 is SVGAGI. The CDR3 runs to 14 residues. V was cut by 7 bases and J by 2 bases, with 15 bases left in between. The CDR3 reads CASISLTPTYEQYF. CDR3 nucleotides: TGTGCCAGCATCTCCTTGACTCCTACCTACGAGCAGTACTTC.

The V call is TRBV25-1, the J call TRBJ1-1; 7 positions match TRBD1. This CDR3 region has 16 residues. CDR1 MGHDK and CDR2 SYGVNS come from the germline V gene. V lost 5 bases to trimming and J lost 3 bases; unmatched junction nucleotides: 12. The CDR3 is CASSLPQGGGHTEAFF. Here the CDR3 DNA reads TGTGCCAGCAGTCTTCCCCAGGGGGGAGGACACACTGAAGCTTTCTTT. Full variable domain (rest looked up from reference TRBV25-1 and TRBJ1-1): EADIYQTPRYLVIGTGKKITLECSQTMGHDKMYWYQQDPGMELHLIHYSYGVNSTEKGDLSSESTVSRIRTEHFPLTLESARPSHTSQYLCASSLPQGGGHTEAFFGQGTRLTVV.

This clone showed up just once. The chain is built from TRBV5-1 and TRBJ1-3; D call uncertain. V lost 0 bases, J lost 1 base, and 8 bases lay in between. The germline V gene encodes CDR1 SGHRS and CDR2 YFSETQ. The CDR3 is made up of 15 amino acids. CDR3 loop: CASSLGQKSGNTIYF. CDR3 DNA: TGCGCCAGCAGCTTGGGGCAGAAGTCTGGAAACACCATATATTTT.

CDR3 nucleotides: TGTGCCAGCAGCTTGGGACTAGCTCCCTACAATGAGCAGTTCTTC. Translated, it gives CASSLGLAPYNEQFF. The gene calls are TRBV5-4 and TRBJ2-1; 7 nucleotides match TRBD2. The CDR3 sequence is 15 residues long. J lost 2 bases, V lost 0 bases, and 2 bases had no gene match. Per germline, CDR1 SGHNT and CDR2 YYREEE (reference sequence). Full variable domain (rest looked up from reference TRBV5-4 and TRBJ2-1): ETGVTQSPTHLIKTRGQQVTLRCSSQSGHNTVSWYQQALGQGPQFIFQYYREEENGRGNFPPRFSGLQFPNYSSELNVNALELDDSALYLCASSLGLAPYNEQFFGPGTRLTVL.

The gene calls are TRBV7-8 and TRBJ1-1; 8 bases fit TRBD1. The CDR3 runs to 15 residues. Germline V gives CDR1 SGHVS, CDR2 FQNEAQ. The junction had 10 bases not matched to a gene; V was cut back by 6 bases and J by 4 bases. CDR3 loop: CASSSQGAGVTEAFF. The CDR3 bases are TGTGCCAGCAGTTCTCAGGGGGCTGGGGTCACTGAAGCTTTCTTT.

J is TRBJ1-5 and V is TRBV28; a weak D match, TRBD1 (5 bases). The V end lost 5 bases, the J end lost 7 bases, and 15 bases lay between the germline ends. CDR3 length: 14 residues. Germline V lookup: CDR1 MDHEN, CDR2 SYDVKM. CDR3 nucleotide sequence: TGTGCCAGCAGTCTTGGGGGGGTCTGGCAGCCCCAGCATTTT. Protein product: CASSLGGVWQPQHF. The variable domain in full, with the rest retrieved from reference TRBV28 and TRBJ1-5, is DVKVTQSSRYLVKRTGEKVFLECVQDMDHENMFWYRQDPGLGLRLIYFSYDVKMKEKGDIPEGYSVSREKKERFSLILESASTNQTSMYLCASSLGGVWQPQHFGDGTRLSIL.

This chain links TRBV5-1 with TRBJ1-1; 10 bases map to TRBD1. CDR1 and CDR2 (germline): SGHRS, YFSETQ. The CDR3 consists of 18 residues. The ends lost 4 bases at V and 0 bases at J; junction bases unmatched: 12. For the CDR3, the DNA is TGCGCCAGCAGCCCCACCAGACAGGGGGCTCAAATGAACACTGAAGCTTTCTTT. It translates to CASSPTRQGAQMNTEAFF.

The chain is built from TRBV6-5 and TRBJ2-5, with unresolved D. V dropped 2 bases and J dropped 0 bases, with 7 bases sitting between them. CDR3 length equals 14 residues. The germline gives CDR1 MNHEY, CDR2 SVGAGI. CDR3 amino acids: CASSYAAYQETQYF. Here the CDR3 DNA reads TGTGCCAGCAGTTACGCGGCGTACCAAGAGACCCAGTACTTC.

In this sample, this clone turned up a few times. The chain links TRBV4-1 to TRBJ1-4; 12 nucleotides align to TRBD1. CDR3 length equals 16 residues. The germline CDR1 and CDR2 sequences are MGHRA and YSYEKL. The V gene end was trimmed by 1 base and the J gene end by 6 bases; junction bases not matched to a gene: 3. The CDR3 nucleotides read TGCGCCAGCAGCCAAGGGGGACAGGGGGCATATGAAAAACTGTTTTTT. As protein: CASSQGGQGAYEKLFF.

The chain uses TRBV2 and TRBJ2-7; 7 bases fit TRBD2. Germline CDR1 SNHLY, CDR2 FYNNEI. The trim removed 7 bases at V and 0 bases at J, leaving 9 bases unmatched. The CDR3 spans 15 residues. CDR3 loop: CASNAILASSYEQYF. In DNA form, the CDR3 reads TGTGCCAGCAACGCAATACTAGCGTCCTCCTACGAGCAGTACTTC.

The V gene is TRBV5-4, the J gene TRBJ1-4; 9 nucleotides line up with TRBD1. The CDR3 has 16 residues. J gave up 7 bases and V 0 bases, and 7 bases lay outside the gene matches. From germline, CDR1 is SGHNT and CDR2 YYREEE (reference sequence). CDR3 in amino acids: CASSLDRGRGSEKLFF. CDR3 nucleotides: TGTGCCAGCAGCTTGGACAGGGGGCGAGGTAGTGAAAAACTGTTTTTT.

This clone was observed a few times. Here the CDR3 reads CASSLSHVGGPYEQYF. The CDR3 DNA reads as TGCGCCAGCAGCTTGTCCCACGTAGGGGGTCCCTACGAGCAGTACTTC. The chain combines TRBV5-1 with TRBJ2-7; a possible D gene is TRBD1 (6 bases). There are 16 residues in the CDR3. Per the germline V gene, CDR1 is SGHRS and CDR2 is YFSETQ. V lost 1 base and J lost 2, with 16 bases in between. The full variable domain, completed using reference TRBV5-1 and TRBJ2-7, is KAGVTQTPRYLIKTRGQQVTLSCSPISGHRSVSWYQQTPGQGLQFLFEYFSETQRNKGNFPGRFSGRQFSNSRSEMNVSTLELGDSALYLCASSLSHVGGPYEQYFGPGTRLTVT.

The chain is built from TRBV5-4 and TRBJ2-7; D unclear. The CDR3 is made up of 13 amino acids. Trimming stripped 2 bases from V and 6 bases from J, with 12 bases between. Per germline, CDR1 SGHNT and CDR2 YYREEE (reference sequence). CDR3 region: CASSFSLLGEQYF. The CDR3 nucleotides read TGTGCCAGCAGCTTTAGCTTACTGGGCGAGCAGTACTTC. The variable domain in full, with the rest retrieved from reference TRBV5-4 and TRBJ2-7, is ETGVTQSPTHLIKTRGQQVTLRCSSQSGHNTVSWYQQALGQGPQFIFQYYREEENGRGNFPPRFSGLQFPNYSSELNVNALELDDSALYLCASSFSLLGEQYFGPGTRLTVT.

The V gene is TRBV11-2, the J gene TRBJ2-3, with D perhaps TRBD1 (6 bases). The germline V and J ends were trimmed by 0 bases and 11 bases, with 12 bases remaining between them. CDR1 SGHAT and CDR2 FQNNGV come from the germline V gene. The CDR3 spans 13 residues. The CDR3 sequence: CASSLDRGSMQYF. CDR3 nucleotides: TGTGCCAGCAGCTTAGACAGGGGATCAATGCAGTATTTT.

The chain uses TRBV12-1 and TRBJ2-7; the table names TRBD2, a call not compared with the DNA. TRBV12-1 corresponds to a pseudogene. The length of the CDR3 is 13 residues. CDR3 region: CASRGSGSYEQYF. The CDR3 nucleotides read TGTGCCAGCAGGGGGAGTGGGTCCTACGAGCAGTACTTC.

V usage is TRBV27 and J usage is TRBJ2-1; D uncertain. Germline lookup yields CDR1 MNHEY and CDR2 SMNVEV (reference sequence). The V end lost 0 bases, the J end lost 8 bases, and 8 bases lay between the germline ends. CDR3 size: 13 residues. CDR3 residues: CASSLSPFDEQFF. For the CDR3, the DNA is TGTGCCAGCAGTTTATCCCCTTTCGATGAGCAGTTCTTC.

The gene calls are TRBV5-6 and TRBJ1-2; possibly TRBD1 for D (6 bases). This CDR3 has 13 amino acids. Germline V lookup: CDR1 SGHDT, CDR2 YYEEEE. The ends were cut back, 4 bases at V and 4 bases at J, with 11 bases in the middle. CDR3 in DNA: TGTGCCAGCAGCGGAGGACAGTTCTATGGCTACACCTTC. Translation gives CASSGGQFYGYTF.

The chain joins TRBV12-5 to TRBJ2-2; 10 positions agree with TRBD1. The CDR3 sequence is 20 residues long. V shed 4 bases and J 3 bases; nucleotides not matched to a gene: 17. In germline, CDR1 is LGHNT, CDR2 FRNRAP. The CDR3 coding sequence is TGTGCTAGTGGTTCTAGGAGATCCGACAGGGGGCTTCATTACACCGGGGAGCTGTTTTTT. Its translation is CASGSRRSDRGLHYTGELFF.

The V call is TRBV19, the J call TRBJ1-1, with 7 positions matching TRBD1. CDR1 LNHDA and CDR2 SQIVND come from the germline V gene (reference sequence). Losses at the gene ends were 4 bases for V and 9 bases for J; bases not matched to a gene: 5. The CDR3 is made up of 12 amino acids. The CDR3 nucleotides read TGTGCCAGTAGTACCTACAGGGGCCAAGCTTTCTTT. Protein product: CASSTYRGQAFF.

This chain links TRBV27 with TRBJ2-7, with TRBD1 matching 7 bases. CDR1 and CDR2 from the germline V gene are MNHEY and SMNVEV (reference sequence). The CDR3 loop spans 13 amino acids. Unmatched junction bases numbered 2, after V lost 4 bases and J lost 2 bases. The CDR3 spells CASSYGTAYEQYF. The CDR3 DNA follows: TGTGCCAGCAGTTACGGGACAGCCTACGAGCAGTACTTC.

The V and J genes are TRBV4-1 and TRBJ1-3; 8 bases agree with TRBD1. The CDR3 totals 17 residues. Unmatched junction bases numbered 8, after V lost 1 base and J lost 3 bases. Germline V gene data show CDR1 as MGHRA and CDR2 as YSYEKL. The DNA for the CDR3 is TGCGCCAGCAGCCAAGTCTCCGCAGGGGGCGGTGGAAACACCATATATTTT. Translating it yields CASSQVSAGGGGNTIYF.

The V gene is TRBV4-1, the J gene TRBJ1-1; D uncertain. Trimming removed 1 base at V and 4 bases at J, with 16 bases between. The CDR3 runs 16 residues. In germline, CDR1 is MGHRA, CDR2 YSYEKL. The CDR3 is CASSQVENLMSTEAFF. As DNA, the CDR3 is TGCGCCAGCAGCCAAGTCGAGAACCTCATGAGCACTGAAGCTTTCTTT.

The chain employs TRBV7-9 and TRBJ2-7; D is perhaps TRBD1 (6 bases). Trimming took 5 bases from V and 4 from J, leaving 9 bases between them. CDR1 is SEHNR and CDR2 is FQNEAQ in the germline V gene (reference sequence). This CDR3 spans 12 amino acids. Here the CDR3 DNA reads TGTGCCAGCAGCCAACAGGGTTACGAGCAGTACTTC. Translation: CASSQQGYEQYF.